This TCR beta chain was identified in a study of CD8+CD57+ T cells in acquired aplastic anemia. Whole-study context: Mean yield of DNA from sorted CD4+ and CD8+ cells was about 3.2 ug.

Patients chosen for sequencing had CD8+CD57+ cells that had expanded, as shown by flow cytometry. Untreated patients provided the blood samples, with no therapy given before sampling. For this clonotype: Its specificity is not known.

Germline assignment: CDR1 KGHSH and CDR2 LQKENI. CDR3 length: 12 residues. The germline V and J ends were trimmed by 6 bases and 3 bases, with 8 bases remaining between them. TCR beta VDJ and CDR3 profiles were obtained from a genomic DNA template. TCRdb re-analysed the reads in MiXCR, keeping a single row per CDR3 protein. The table lists 150,000 to 200,000 distinct CDR3 sequences, around half of them singletons. Study-wide points: Significance was not reached for CD8+ Simpson's diversity between patients and controls. Roughly 28 was the count of CD8+ CDR3 sequences that patients shared with controls.

This TCR derives from a human donor with aplastic anemia. The V and J genes are TRBV18 and TRBJ1-1; no definite D call. Sequences were obtained from sorted CD4+, CD8+, or CD8+CD57+ T cells (not recorded which) from PBMCs. CDR3 sequence: CASSHPDTEAFF. The CDR3, as DNA: TGTGCCAGCTCTCACCCGGACACTGAAGCTTTCTTT.